The entry below describes one T cell receptor (beta chain). The antigen is unknown. The source of the sample is a study of cytomegalovirus exposure and HLA in healthy donors. Study context: For the 300 to 400 genotyped donors, over 80% fell within the Caucasian-associated ancestry cluster. Whole-study findings and limits: In a later analysis, TCR beta V- and J-gene trimming showed a link to a missense DCLRE1C variant.

PCR primers comprised 60 Vbeta and 13 Jbeta primers. Clones were read by immunoSEQ multiplex PCR, and TCRdb kept only the in-frame ones, dropping some. Its table lists 110,000 to 150,000 clones. Those who donated were healthy bone marrow donors. Germline V gene data show CDR1 as MNHEY and CDR2 as SVGAGI. This CDR3 region has 14 residues. The V and J ends lost 2 bases and 4 bases, in that order; junction bases with no gene match: 3. The J gene is TRBJ1-2, the V gene TRBV6-5, with TRBD1 matching 8 bases. The receptor comes from a male donor in good health and CMV-seronegative. Sequencing was done on a sample of PBMCs. CDR3 region: CASSYGQGPYGYTF. CDR3 nucleotide sequence: TGTGCCAGCAGTTACGGACAGGGACCCTATGGCTACACCTTC.